The rows below give T cell receptor beta chains drawn from one sample of a study of blood T cell repertoires in COVID-19. The table came from immunoSEQ multiplex PCR; TCRdb's copy has only in-frame clones and leaves some out. This sample has approximately 480,000 clones, with roughly 89% found just once. Sequences were obtained from peripheral blood. These TCRs come from a man aged 18-30 years with COVID-19, enrolled during active disease. The CDR3 runs from the conserved cysteine through the conserved F or W. A D gene is named only where the DNA matches it firmly. Clone size is shown for a subset of rows, as once, few, many or a class of expanded clone.

>NA|once|TRBJ2-3|TRBV7-3
TGTGCCAGCAGCCCACAACGAGCGCGGGACACAGATACGCAGTATTTT
CASSPQRARDTDTQYF
>NA|NA|TRBJ2-7|TRBV10-3
TGTGCCATCAGTGGGAATGACGCGGTAGGGTACTTC
CAISGNDAVGYF
>TRBD1|few|TRBJ1-4|TRBV7-2
TGTGCCAGCAGCTCAGGGACAGGGATCACTAATGAAAAACTGTTTTTT
CASSSGTGITNEKLFF
>NA|NA|TRBJ2-1|TRBV5-1
TGCGCCAGCAGCTCCTTTAAGTCGGATGAGCAGTTCTTC
CASSSFKSDEQFF
>NA|NA|TRBJ2-7|TRBV7-9
TGTGCCAGCAGCTTAGGCAACACAGGGAGCGAGCAGTACTTC
CASSLGNTGSEQYF
>TRBD1|NA|TRBJ2-7|TRBV18
TGTGCCAGCTCACCACCGAGGCCAGGGGGCCGCTACGAGCAGTACTTC
CASSPPRPGGRYEQYF
>NA|NA|TRBJ2-3|TRBV14
TGTGCCAGCAGCCAATTCATGAGCGCCCCCACAGATACGCAGTATTTT
CASSQFMSAPTDTQYF
>NA|once|TRBJ2-3|TRBV19
TGTGCCAGTACCGAGGGCCCCTTCACAGATACGCAGTATTTT
CASTEGPFTDTQYF
>NA|NA|TRBJ2-1|TRBV29-1
TGCAGCGTTGATAAAGGCCCGGCGGGGGCGGAGCAGTTCTTC
CSVDKGPAGAEQFF
>NA|NA|TRBJ1-1|TRBV18
TGTGCCAGCTCAAATCGACAGCAATTGAACACTGAAGCTTTCTTT
CASSNRQQLNTEAFF
>NA|NA|TRBJ2-1|TRBV21-1
TGTGCCAGCAGCAATCCCCTAATGACTGGAACTACCTACAATGAGCAGTTCTTC
CASSNPLMTGTTYNEQFF
>NA|NA|TRBJ1-6|TRBV11-2
TGTGCCAGCAGCTTAGTGTCCAGGGGCGGTTCACCCCTCCACTTT
CASSLVSRGGSPLHF
>NA|NA|TRBJ1-1|TRBV29-1
TGCAGCGTTGAAGAAACTACAGGGATAGGAGCTTTCTTT
CSVEETTGIGAFF
>TRBD1|NA|TRBJ2-5|TRBV5-1
TGCGCCAGCAGCTTGGACAGGGGACCGGAGACCCAGTACTTC
CASSLDRGPETQYF
>NA|NA|TRBJ2-3|TRBV2
TGTGCCAGCAGTGTATCCACAGATACGCAGTATTTT
CASSVSTDTQYF
>NA|once|TRBJ1-5|TRBV6-1
TGTGCCAGCAGTGACAGGGGCGGTCAGCCCCAGCATTTT
CASSDRGGQPQHF
>NA|once|TRBJ2-1|TRBV5-4
TGTGCCAGCAGCTTAGGGTTGGGCGGGCGCGGATTCAACAATGAGCAGTTCTTC
CASSLGLGGRGFNNEQFF
>NA|NA|TRBJ1-2|TRBV7-9
TGTGCCAGCAGCCCCGAGGGCCCCAGGGGCTATGGCTACACCTTC
CASSPEGPRGYGYTF
>TRBD1|NA|TRBJ1-6|TRBV7-9
TGTGCCAGCAGCACCGGGACAGTTCATAGGGGTTCACCCCTCCACTTT
CASSTGTVHRGSPLHF
>NA|NA|TRBJ1-1|TRBV10-2
TGCGCCAGCGGAGTGGGGGGGAATCGGTACACTGAAGCTTTCTTT
CASGVGGNRYTEAFF
>NA|NA|TRBJ1-2|TRBV27
TGTGCCAGCAGTTTATCCTCGGGGGTCTATGGCTACACCTTC
CASSLSSGVYGYTF
>TRBD1|NA|TRBJ2-3|TRBV2
TGTGCCAGCAGCAGGGGGCCGTCTAGCACAGATACGCAGTATTTT
CASSRGPSSTDTQYF
>TRBD1|few|TRBJ2-4|TRBV4-1
TGCGCCAGCAGCCAAGATTGGACAGGGGGGACCAAAAACATTCAGTACTTC
CASSQDWTGGTKNIQYF
>NA|NA|TRBJ1-5|TRBV6-5
TGTGCCAGCAGTTACTCTTTCCGGGATCAGCCCCAGCATTTT
CASSYSFRDQPQHF
>NA|NA|TRBJ1-1|TRBV11-3
TGTGCCAGCAGCTTACTTTTCCGGGGAAGGAGCACTGAAGCTTTCTTT
CASSLLFRGRSTEAFF
>TRBD2|NA|TRBJ2-2|TRBV4-2
TGTGCCAGCAGCCAAGACGTTCCTGCGGGGGGGTCTGTGTTTTTT
CASSQDVPAGGSVFF
>NA|NA|TRBJ2-7|TRBV2
TGTGCCAGCAGTGACAGCGCTAGGAGCTCCTACGAGCAGTACTTC
CASSDSARSSYEQYF
>NA|NA|TRBJ1-1|TRBV5-1
TGCGCCAGCAGCTTGGACAGGAACACTGAAGCTTTCTTT
CASSLDRNTEAFF
>TRBD2|NA|TRBJ2-5|TRBV6-5
TGTGCCAGCAGATTTGTAGCGGGAGGTGGGGAGACCCAGTACTTC
CASRFVAGGGETQYF
>NA|NA|TRBJ1-1|TRBV4-1
TGCGCCAGCAGCCAAGGCCCGACAGGACGAGCTTTCTTT
CASSQGPTGRAFF
>TRBD1|NA|TRBJ2-2|TRBV6-5
TGTGCCAGCAGACAGGGGGCCGACACCGGGGAGCTGTTTTTT
CASRQGADTGELFF
>TRBD2|NA|TRBJ2-5|TRBV24-1
TGTGCCACCAGCGGGACTAGCGTATTAGAGACCCAGTACTTC
CATSGTSVLETQYF
>TRBD1|NA|TRBJ1-2|TRBV5-6
TGTGCCAGCAGCTATGACAGGGCGAACTATGGCTACACCTTC
CASSYDRANYGYTF
>TRBD1|NA|TRBJ2-2|TRBV27
TGTGCCTCCTCCACCGGGACAGGGGCGGTCGGGGAGCTGTTTTTT
CASSTGTGAVGELFF
>NA|NA|TRBJ1-2|TRBV30
TGTGCCTGGAGTGTATGGGCGGGCACTAACTATGGCTACACCTTC
CAWSVWAGTNYGYTF
>TRBD2|NA|TRBJ2-5|TRBV3-1/TRBV3-2
TGTGCCAGCAGCCCGGGACTAAAAGAGACCCAGTACTTC
CASSPGLKETQYF
>NA|few|TRBJ1-2|TRBV28
TGTGCCAGCAGCCACAGGTATGGCTACACCTTC
CASSHRYGYTF
>NA|NA|TRBJ2-7|TRBV6-5
TGTGCCAGCAGTTACTCGATGGCGGTCCCTCCCTACGAGCAGTACTTC
CASSYSMAVPPYEQYF
>TRBD2|NA|TRBJ2-1|TRBV24-1
TGTGCCACCAGTGATGGGACTAGCGGGAGGTATGAGCAGTTCTTC
CATSDGTSGRYEQFF
>NA|NA|TRBJ1-1|TRBV19
TGTGCCAGTAGTATCAGTCCTACTGAAGCTTTCTTT
CASSISPTEAFF
>NA|NA|TRBJ2-4|TRBV24-1
TGTGCCACCAGTGATCCCCGCAGGGGAAACATTCAGTACTTC
CATSDPRRGNIQYF
>NA|NA|TRBJ2-7|TRBV2
TGTGCCGGCAGAGGACAGATGACCTACGAGCAGTACTTC
CAGRGQMTYEQYF
>TRBD1|NA|TRBJ2-3|TRBV2
TGTGCCAGCAGGGACACAGGGGGACCAGATACGCAGTATTTT
CASRDTGGPDTQYF
>NA|NA|TRBJ2-3|TRBV5-1
TGCGCCAGTCAATCCGGACAGCAGAGATTAGATACGCAGTATTTT
CASQSGQQRLDTQYF
>NA|many|TRBJ2-1|TRBV3-1/TRBV3-2
TGTGCCAGCAGCCAACAAACAGGGATTGGGGAGCAGTTCTTC
CASSQQTGIGEQFF
>NA|NA|TRBJ2-1|TRBV4-1
TGCGCCAGCAGCCTAAGAGGGAACTCCTACAATGAGCAGTTCTTC
CASSLRGNSYNEQFF
>TRBD2|NA|TRBJ2-7|TRBV6-2/TRBV6-3
TGTGCCAGCAGTTATTGGAGCGGGGCTTACGAGCAGTACTTC
CASSYWSGAYEQYF
>TRBD2|NA|TRBJ2-5|TRBV6-5
TGTGCCAGCAGCGCGAGACGGGAGGAGGAGACCCAGTACTTC
CASSARREEETQYF
>TRBD1|NA|TRBJ2-5|TRBV5-1
TGCGCCAGCAGCTTGCACGGACAGGTCCAAGAGACCCAGTACTTC
CASSLHGQVQETQYF
>NA|NA|TRBJ2-4|TRBV5-4
TGTGCCAGCAGCTTGGGAGGGCCCGGGAGCATTCAGTACTTC
CASSLGGPGSIQYF